These 9 T cell receptor beta chains came from one sample sequenced in a study of regulatory T cells in long-lasting Graves disease. HTBI primers from iRepertoire and Arm-PCR of CDR3 regions yielded the TCR beta libraries. TCRdb re-called the multiplex PCR reads through MiXCR, storing one row per CDR3 protein. In the table there are approximately 400,000 distinct CDR3 sequences, 20% to 25% of which are singletons. Time point given: persistent/refractory GD, antithyroid drugs over 5 years with positive TRAb. PBMC RNA served as the TCR library source. The sample consisted of peripheral blood mononuclear cells (PBMCs), taken when the disease was refractory, from a patient treated with antithyroid drugs. Every receptor here comes from a female donor with Graves disease.

This clonotype has more than one count but fewer than ten. This chain joins TRBV7-8 and TRBJ1-2; TRBD1 agrees at 11 bases. V dropped 5 bases and J dropped 5; count of bases not matched to a gene: 7. Germline loops: CDR1 SGHVS, CDR2 FQNEAQ. This CDR3 is built from 15 residues. CDR3 region: CASSPGQGASYGYTF. CDR3 sequence (DNA): TGTGCCAGCAGCCCTGGACAGGGGGCGAGTTATGGCTACACCTTC.

This clonotype has at least ten counts. The V call is TRBV20-1, the J call TRBJ2-5, with TRBD2 matching 12 bases. The length of the CDR3 is 16 residues. V shed 0 bases, J shed 5 bases, and the junction held 7 bases outside the gene matches. Germline loops: CDR1 DFQATT, CDR2 SNEGSKA (reference sequence). The CDR3 is CSARDPTSGSRETQYF. CDR3 nucleotide sequence: TGCAGTGCTAGAGATCCGACTAGCGGGAGTAGGGAGACCCAGTACTTC.

The rearrangement joins TRBV20-1 to TRBJ2-2; 8 bases fit TRBD2. This CDR3 has 15 amino acids. In germline, CDR1 is DFQATT, CDR2 SNEGSKA (reference sequence). V shed 6 bases and J 4 bases; nucleotides not matched to a gene: 10. CDR3 coding DNA: TGCAGTGCGACCCAAGGACTAGCTAGCACCGGGGAGCTGTTTTTT. Residues: CSATQGLASTGELFF.

This clonotype has just a few counts. The chain is built from TRBV30 and TRBJ1-2; 7 bases agree with TRBD1. Germline CDR1 GTSNPN, CDR2 SVGIG (reference sequence). The CDR3 has 15 amino acids. The J segment lost 2 bases and the V segment lost 8 bases, leaving 14 bases of the junction unmatched. The CDR3, as DNA: TGTGCCCGGGGACCCAGGGGGTTTTCGAACTATGGCTACACCTTC. Its translation: CARGPRGFSNYGYTF.

The chain is built from TRBV10-3 and TRBJ2-3; no firm D call. This CDR3 is built from 13 residues. Germline CDR1 and CDR2: ENHRY and SYGVKD. Between the trimmed V and J ends, which lost 5 bases and 2 bases, there was a span of 8 bases. CDR3 protein: CAISLTDTDTQYF. The CDR3 DNA reads as TGTGCCATCAGTCTAACAGACACAGATACGCAGTATTTT.

Worth noting for this clonotype: Sequence at one end of the junction differs from germline and may be a read error. CDR3 region: CASSAGLTSGQETRYF. The CDR3 coding sequence is TGTGCCAGCAGTGCCGGTCTTACTAGCGGCCAAGAGACCCGGTACTTC. The genes are TRBV6-1 and TRBJ2-5; TRBD2 agrees at 8 bases. Germline assignment: CDR1 MNHNS and CDR2 SASEGT. This CDR3 region has 16 residues.

This clonotype was picked up many times. The chain employs TRBV27 and TRBJ1-5; possibly TRBD1 for D (5 bases). The germline gives CDR1 MNHEY, CDR2 SMNVEV (reference sequence). V lost 6 bases, J lost 6 bases, and 24 bases lay in between. This CDR3 spans 17 amino acids. CDR3 DNA: TGTGCCAGCAGCCACGGGACCCAGGGAACATCGAGTCAGCCCCAGCATTTT. The encoded protein is CASSHGTQGTSSQPQHF.

This clonotype was counted many times. The chain combines TRBV6-1 with TRBJ2-5; TRBD1 might be the D (6 bases). Per germline, CDR1 MNHNS and CDR2 SASEGT. V shed 6 bases and J shed 2 bases, with 19 bases lying between them. The CDR3 sequence is 16 residues long. Here the CDR3 reads CASSPQGFFNQETQYF. The CDR3 DNA reads as TGTGCCAGCAGCCCACAGGGTTTTTTCAATCAAGAGACCCAGTACTTC.

The sample holds a few counts of this clonotype. At one end the junction does not follow the germline gene, possibly because of a read error. The V and J genes are TRBV2 and TRBJ2-7, with TRBD2 matching 10 bases. The CDR3 runs 14 residues. Germline lookup yields CDR1 SNHLY and CDR2 FYNNEI. The CDR3 DNA is TGTGCCAGCAGCTTACTAGCGGGAACCTACGAGCAGTGCTTC. Amino acids: CASSLLAGTYEQCF.